The present TCR beta chain was sequenced within a study of T cell responses to AZD1222 COVID-19 vaccine. This table comes from immunoSEQ multiplex PCR, and its TCRdb copy is limited to in-frame clones, with some not included. The sample lists about 120,000 clones, more than 85% occurring once. The clonotype originates from an adult who received the AZD1222 COVID-19 vaccine. Material: peripheral blood, obtained 28 days after the second AZD1222 dose.

In DNA, the CDR3 is TGTGCCAGCAGTGAAACGGGGCGCCCCTCCTATGGCTACACCTTC. Protein: CASSETGRPSYGYTF. This chain links TRBV2 with TRBJ1-2; D is perhaps TRBD1 (5 bases). Germline CDR1 reads SNHLY; CDR2 reads FYNNEI. This CDR3 contains 15 residues. The ends were cut back, 2 bases at V and 4 bases at J, with 14 bases in the middle.